This entry describes one T cell receptor beta chain. The antigen remains unidentified. This record belongs to a study of T-cell memory formation after mild COVID-19. Study summary: Clustering of TCRs was largely donor specific.

Findings and caveats of the study: The pre-infection memory compartment contained some responding clones, suggesting cross-reactive memory joined.

Germline V gives CDR1 SGHRS, CDR2 YFSETQ. This CDR3 has 13 amino acids. The germline V and J ends were trimmed by 2 bases and 10 bases, with 15 bases remaining between them. A single record per CDR3 protein comes from TCRdb applying MiXCR to the 5' RACE reads. The sample yields hundreds of thousands of distinct CDR3 sequences, 16% seen once. The receptor's source is a young man who had mild COVID-19 (a few samples of this study predate the infection). Cell type and time point are not known. The chain recombines TRBV5-1 with TRBJ1-2; D might be TRBD1 (6 bases). The sample was PBMCs or a T cell subset sorted from them (not recorded which). The CDR3: CASSLASRGIYTF. CDR3 DNA sequence: TGCGCCAGCAGCTTAGCATCCAGGGGTATCTACACCTTC.